The 5 T cell receptor beta chains in this list originate from one sample, sequenced in a study of regulatory T cells in long-lasting Graves disease. Time point denoted: persistent/refractory GD, antithyroid drugs over 5 years with positive TRAb. PBMC-derived RNA was used for the TCR library. Sequencing libraries for TCR beta were prepared with iRepertoire HTBI primers and Arm-PCR of CDR3 regions. MiXCR, run by TCRdb on the multiplex PCR reads, gives a single entry per CDR3 protein. Among fewer than 400,000 distinct CDR3 sequences listed, more than 20% were seen once. The sample in question was peripheral blood mononuclear cells (PBMCs), obtained when the disease was refractory, from a patient treated with antithyroid drugs. Receptors originate from a female donor with Graves disease.

This clonotype appeared many times. The V and J genes are TRBV28 and TRBJ2-5; D is undetermined. Trimming removed 4 bases from V and 5 bases from J, with 17 bases in between. CDR1 is MDHEN and CDR2 is SYDVKM in the germline V gene. The CDR3 totals 15 residues. The DNA of the CDR3 is TGTGCCAGCAGTTCCGCCAGCACCAGACGGGAGACCCAGTACTTC. Its protein product is CASSSASTRRETQYF. Full variable domain (rest looked up from reference TRBV28 and TRBJ2-5): DVKVTQSSRYLVKRTGEKVFLECVQDMDHENMFWYRQDPGLGLRLIYFSYDVKMKEKGDIPEGYSVSREKKERFSLILESASTNQTSMYLCASSSASTRRETQYFGPGTRLLVL.

The chain links TRBV7-6 to TRBJ2-4; the D gene is possibly TRBD2 (6 bases). Trimming cost V 5 bases and J 5 bases, with 16 bases left between them. The CDR3 has 15 residues. The germline V gene encodes CDR1 SGHVS and CDR2 FNYEAQ. CDR3 nucleotide sequence: TGTGCCAGCAGCCCCCCGGCCCCGGGGGAAAACATTCAGTACTTC. It specifies CASSPPAPGENIQYF.

This clonotype occurred many times. The rearrangement joins TRBV28 to TRBJ2-7; D is undetermined. V lost 4 bases to trimming and J lost 0 bases, with 7 bases between them. Germline CDR1 and CDR2: MDHEN and SYDVKM. The length of the CDR3 is 13 residues. The CDR3 DNA follows: TGTGCCAGCAGTTCCACCAACTCCTACGAGCAGTACTTC. Its translation is CASSSTNSYEQYF.

The chain is built from TRBV19 and TRBJ2-5, with D hard to call. V shed 3 bases and J shed 1 base, with 6 bases lying between them. Germline V lookup: CDR1 LNHDA, CDR2 SQIVND (reference sequence). CDR3 size: 13 residues. CDR3 amino acids: CASSISGQETQYF. The CDR3 DNA follows: TGTGCCAGTAGTATTTCCGGCCAAGAGACCCAGTACTTC.

V is TRBV19 and J is TRBJ1-2; tentatively, D is TRBD1 (5 bases). This CDR3 is 14 amino acids long. V was trimmed by 10 bases and J by 4 bases, leaving 19 bases between them. The germline gives CDR1 LNHDA, CDR2 SQIVND (reference sequence). Written as DNA, the CDR3 is TGTGCCACTAACCCGGGGACTGACTTCTATGGCTACACCTTC. This gives the protein CATNPGTDFYGYTF.